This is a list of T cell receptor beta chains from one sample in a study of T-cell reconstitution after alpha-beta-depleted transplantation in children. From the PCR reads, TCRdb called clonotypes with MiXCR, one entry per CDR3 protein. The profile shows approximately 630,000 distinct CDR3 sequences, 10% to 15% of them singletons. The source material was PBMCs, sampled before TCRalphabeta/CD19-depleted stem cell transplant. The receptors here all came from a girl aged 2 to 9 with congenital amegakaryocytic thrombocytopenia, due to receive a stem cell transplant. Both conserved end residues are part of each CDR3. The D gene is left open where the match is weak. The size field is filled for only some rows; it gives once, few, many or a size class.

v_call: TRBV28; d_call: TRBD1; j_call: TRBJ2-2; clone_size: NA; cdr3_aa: CASSLYRTGVAGELFF; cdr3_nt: TGTGCCAGCAGTCTATATCGGACAGGGGTGGCCGGGGAGCTGTTTTTT
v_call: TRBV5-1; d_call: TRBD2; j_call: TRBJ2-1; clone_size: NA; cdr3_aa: CASSISGRGNEQFF; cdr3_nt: TGCGCCAGCAGCATTAGCGGGAGAGGGAATGAGCAGTTCTTC
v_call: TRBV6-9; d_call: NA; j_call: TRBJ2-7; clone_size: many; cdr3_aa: CASSYLDPTPEQYF; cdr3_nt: TGTGCCAGCAGTTATTTGGACCCGACCCCCGAGCAGTACTTC
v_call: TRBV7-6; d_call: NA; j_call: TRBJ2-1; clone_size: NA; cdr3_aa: CASSSAGDEQFF; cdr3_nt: TGTGCCAGCAGCTCGGCAGGCGATGAGCAGTTCTTC
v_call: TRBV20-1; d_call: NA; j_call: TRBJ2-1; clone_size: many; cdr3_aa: CSARPGGVDEQFF; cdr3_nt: TGCAGTGCTAGACCTGGAGGGGTGGATGAGCAGTTCTTC
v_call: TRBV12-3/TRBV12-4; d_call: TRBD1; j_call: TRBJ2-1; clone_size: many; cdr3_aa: CASRAGTGSFGEQFF; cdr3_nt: TGTGCCAGCAGGGCCGGGACAGGCTCCTTCGGTGAGCAGTTCTTC
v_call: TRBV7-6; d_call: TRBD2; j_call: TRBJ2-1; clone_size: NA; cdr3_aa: CASSLSLGGYEQFF; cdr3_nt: TGTGCCAGCAGCTTGTCCCTGGGGGGGTATGAGCAGTTCTTC
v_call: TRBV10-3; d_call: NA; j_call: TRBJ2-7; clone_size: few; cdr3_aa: CAISDWVQDHYEQYF; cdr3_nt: TGTGCCATCAGTGACTGGGTCCAGGACCACTACGAGCAGTACTTC
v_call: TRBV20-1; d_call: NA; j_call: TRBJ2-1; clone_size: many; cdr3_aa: CSASRSIYEQFF; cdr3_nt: TGCAGTGCTAGTAGGTCTATTTATGAGCAGTTCTTC
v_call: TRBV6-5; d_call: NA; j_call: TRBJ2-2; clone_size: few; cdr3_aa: CASSYSGTANTGELFF; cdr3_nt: TGTGCCAGCAGTTACTCTGGGACCGCGAACACCGGGGAGCTGTTTTTT
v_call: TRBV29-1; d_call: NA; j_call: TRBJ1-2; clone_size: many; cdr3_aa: CSVRGGSFYGYTF; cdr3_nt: TGCAGCGTCCGAGGGGGGAGCTTCTATGGCTACACCTTC
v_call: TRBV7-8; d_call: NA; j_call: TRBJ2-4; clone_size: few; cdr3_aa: CASSSDSNIQYF; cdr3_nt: TGTGCCAGCAGCTCTGACAGCAACATTCAGTACTTC
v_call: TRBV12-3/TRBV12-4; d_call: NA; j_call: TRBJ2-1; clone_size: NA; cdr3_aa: CASSLGEFDEQFF; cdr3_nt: TGTGCCAGCAGTTTAGGAGAGTTCGATGAGCAGTTCTTC
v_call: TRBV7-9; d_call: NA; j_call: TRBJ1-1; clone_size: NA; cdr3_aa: CASSLAQSMNTEAFF; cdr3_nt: TGTGCCAGCAGCTTAGCACAGAGCATGAACACTGAAGCTTTCTTT
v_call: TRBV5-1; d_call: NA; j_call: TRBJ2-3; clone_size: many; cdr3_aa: CASSLAGTSSTDTQYF; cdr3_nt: TGCGCCAGCAGCTTGGCCGGGACATCTAGCACAGATACGCAGTATTTT
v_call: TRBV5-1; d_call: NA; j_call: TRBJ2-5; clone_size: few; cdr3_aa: CASSLALGDSGETQYF; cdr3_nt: TGCGCCAGCAGCTTGGCCTTAGGAGACAGCGGAGAGACCCAGTACTTC